Sequencing of this TCR beta chain was carried out in a study of shared clonotypes between healthy human individuals. Across the study: Each donor's CD4 naive and CD4 memory cells filled three plates apiece, CD8 naive two, and CD8 memory one.

The data were produced by immunoSEQ multiplex PCR, yet TCRdb's version contains in-frame clones alone and is incomplete. The table records 90,000 to 120,000 clones, about 66% of them present only once. Sequencing was done on a sample of memory CD8+ T cells sorted from blood. Subset in this sample: CD45RO+ cells pooled with CCR7-negative TemRA cells. The clonotype was recovered from a woman in her 30s in good health.

CDR3 protein: CASSWGQGPRSYGYTF. CDR3 coding DNA: TGTGCCAGCAGCTGGGGACAGGGTCCGCGGAGCTATGGCTACACCTTC. The chain links TRBV13 to TRBJ1-2; 9 bases align to TRBD1. J was trimmed by 4 bases and V by 4 bases; bases with no gene match: 10. Germline CDR1 PRHDT, CDR2 FYEKMQ (reference sequence). CDR3 length: 16 amino acids. Based on the CDR3 plus reference TRBV13 and TRBJ1-2, the full variable domain is AAGVIQSPRHLIKEKRETATLKCYPIPRHDTVYWYQQGPGQDPQFLISFYEKMQSDKGSIPDRFSAQQFSDYHSELNMSSLELGDSALYFCASSWGQGPRSYGYTFGSGTRLTVV.